These 9 T cell receptor beta chains were all obtained from the same sample, sequenced in a study of T cells in Graves' hyperthyroidism and ophthalmopathy. It was RNA transcripts that yielded the amplified TCR beta CDR3 regions. A first-round RT-PCR of the TCR CDR3 used the HTBI primer set. TCRdb re-called the multiplex PCR reads through MiXCR, storing one row per CDR3 protein. The data hold 130,000 to 150,000 distinct CDR3 sequences, with approximately 24% observed a single time. Specimen: blood. The receptors originated from a woman aged 45 to 65 with Graves' hyperthyroidism that later progressed to Graves' ophthalmopathy.

Only a few counts were recorded for this clonotype. This rearrangement joins TRBV7-9 to TRBJ2-3; D may be TRBD1 (5 bases). Between the trimmed V and J ends, which lost 0 bases and 4 bases, there was a span of 5 bases. This CDR3 has 13 residues. From germline, CDR1 is SEHNR and CDR2 FQNEAQ (reference sequence). Written as DNA, the CDR3 is TGTGCCAGCAGCTTAGCCAGGGCAGATACGCAGTATTTT. Translation gives CASSLARADTQYF.

V gene TRBV12-3 or TRBV12-4 combines with J gene TRBJ2-2, with D uncertain. The CDR3 spans 14 residues. V lost 6 bases to trimming and J lost 0 bases, with 8 bases between them. CDR3 residues: CASSPAPNTGELFF. The CDR3 nucleotides read TGTGCCAGCAGCCCGGCCCCGAACACCGGGGAGCTGTTTTTT.

This rearrangement joins TRBV9 to TRBJ1-5; D is possibly TRBD1 (5 bases). The germline V and J ends were trimmed by 2 bases and 0 bases, with 9 bases remaining between them. Germline V gene sequence: CDR1 SGDLS, CDR2 YYNGEE. This CDR3 is built from 15 residues. Written as DNA, the CDR3 is TGTGCCAGCAGCGTTGACAGTTATAGCAATCAGCCCCAGCATTTT. It is translated as CASSVDSYSNQPQHF. Filled out from reference TRBV9 and TRBJ1-5, the complete variable domain reads DSGVTQTPKHLITATGQRVTLRCSPRSGDLSVYWYQQSLDQGLQFLIQYYNGEERAKGNILERFSAQQFPDLHSELNLSSLELGDSALYFCASSVDSYSNQPQHFGDGTRLSIL.

This clonotype has a handful of counts. The V and J genes are TRBV13 and TRBJ2-1, with unresolved D. Germline V lookup: CDR1 PRHDT, CDR2 FYEKMQ (reference sequence). V lost 3 bases to trimming and J lost 8 bases, with 5 bases between them. This CDR3 comprises 11 residues. The CDR3 DNA is TGTGCCAGCAGCTTTCACCATGAGCAGTTCTTC. It specifies CASSFHHEQFF.

This clonotype was counted ten times or more. The chain carries TRBV14 and TRBJ1-1; no clear D. This CDR3 region has 13 residues. Germline lookup yields CDR1 SGHDN and CDR2 FVKESK. V dropped 1 base and J dropped 4 bases, with 7 bases sitting between them. CDR3: CASSQGVTTEAFF. The CDR3 DNA follows: TGTGCCAGCAGCCAAGGGGTAACCACTGAAGCTTTCTTT. Full variable domain (missing parts from reference TRBV14 and TRBJ1-1): EAGVTQFPSHSVIEKGQTVTLRCDPISGHDNLYWYRRVMGKEIKFLLHFVKESKQDESGMPNNRFLAERTGGTYSTLKVQPAELEDSGVYFCASSQGVTTEAFFGQGTRLTVV.

The chain uses TRBV5-1 and TRBJ1-2, with 9 bases identical to TRBD1. Germline-derived CDR1 and CDR2 are SGHRS and YFSETQ. The CDR3 contains 14 residues. Germline trimming cut 3 bases from V and 2 bases from J; bases unmatched to any gene: 2. The CDR3 spells CASSWGQGNYGYTF. The CDR3 DNA reads TGCGCCAGCAGCTGGGGACAGGGAAACTATGGCTACACCTTC.

This clonotype came up many times. The chain joins TRBV5-1 to TRBJ2-6, with 8 positions matching TRBD1. The germline V gene has CDR1 SGHRS and CDR2 YFSETQ. With V trimmed by 6 bases and J by 2 bases, 7 bases remained unmatched. The CDR3 has 16 amino acids. The CDR3 region has the DNA TGCGCCAGCACCGAACAGGGGGTAGCTGGGGCCAACGTCCTGACTTTC. Its translation: CASTEQGVAGANVLTF.

This clonotype occurred many times. This chain connects TRBV5-1 to TRBJ2-2, with D perhaps matching TRBD2 (6 bases). Trimming cost V 0 bases and J 5 bases, with 11 bases left between them. The CDR3 length is 15 residues. Germline loops: CDR1 SGHRS, CDR2 YFSETQ. In DNA, the CDR3 is TGCGCCAGCAGCTTGGCTGGAGGAGGGACCGGGGAGCTGTTTTTT. This gives the protein CASSLAGGGTGELFF.

This clonotype was counted at least ten times. The chain is built from TRBV28 and TRBJ1-2, with D maybe TRBD1 (6 bases). Trimming left V 5 bases short and J 8 bases short, with 21 bases between. Per germline, CDR1 MDHEN and CDR2 SYDVKM. The length of the CDR3 is 15 residues. The DNA of the CDR3 is TGTGCCAGCAGTCTGTCGGCTCAGGGGCGCCGAGGCTACACCTTC. Translating it yields CASSLSAQGRRGYTF.